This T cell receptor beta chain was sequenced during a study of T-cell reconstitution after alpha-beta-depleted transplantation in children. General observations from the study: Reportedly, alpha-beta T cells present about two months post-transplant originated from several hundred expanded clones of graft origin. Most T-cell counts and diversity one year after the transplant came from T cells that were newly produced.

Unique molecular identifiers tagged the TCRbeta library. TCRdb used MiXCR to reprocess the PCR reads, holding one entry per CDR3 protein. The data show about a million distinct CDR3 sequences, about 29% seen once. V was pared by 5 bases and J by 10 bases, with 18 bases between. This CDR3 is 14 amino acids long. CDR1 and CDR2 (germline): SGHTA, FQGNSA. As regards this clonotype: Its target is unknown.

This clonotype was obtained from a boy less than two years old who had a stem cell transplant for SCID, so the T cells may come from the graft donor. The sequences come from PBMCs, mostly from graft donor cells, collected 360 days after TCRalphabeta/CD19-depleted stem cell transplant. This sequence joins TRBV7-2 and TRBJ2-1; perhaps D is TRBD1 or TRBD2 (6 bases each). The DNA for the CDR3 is TGTGCCAGCAGCACCCGCTGGGGGGCAGGGGAGCAGTTCTTC. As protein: CASSTRWGAGEQFF.